This T cell receptor (beta chain) originates from a study of blood T cell repertoires in COVID-19. Study-wide background: There were acute and convalescent COVID-19 samples, and they came from the United States, Italy and Spain. Nucleic acid was either cDNA or gDNA, and it came from T cells, B-cell-depleted T cells, or PBMCs.

The ends were cut back, 8 bases at V and 2 bases at J, with 15 bases in the middle. Germline V CDR1 and CDR2: WSHSY, SAAADI. CDR3 length equals 14 residues. In the original processing: Amplification of reference gene primers provided the estimated nucleated cell counts. The table came from immunoSEQ multiplex PCR; TCRdb's copy has only in-frame clones and leaves some out. The V and J calls and the clone size are those of that table, but D and trimming were determined from the DNA. Of about 120,000 clones listed, approximately 80% were seen once; the top ten hold roughly an eighth. The sample holds a few counts of this clone.

The sample was peripheral blood. The chain uses TRBV10-2 and TRBJ2-5; possibly TRBD2 for D (7 bases). The TCR was taken from a human donor in a cohort sampled during active COVID-19. This CDR3 is CASWGGAIQETQYF. The CDR3 DNA is TGCGCCAGCTGGGGGGGGGCGATACAAGAGACCCAGTACTTC.